Shown below are 27 T cell receptor beta chains from a single sample sequenced in a study of T cell changes during pregnancy in multiple sclerosis. Repertoires were generated with immunoSEQ multiplex PCR, while TCRdb's copy carries only in-frame clones and drops some. The sample records about 77,000 clones, roughly 90% being singletons. This specimen was peripheral blood, taken before pregnancy. The source of these receptors is a female donor with multiple sclerosis, enrolled in a pregnancy study.

This chain joins TRBV5-1 and TRBJ2-1; a weak D match, TRBD1 (6 bases). The CDR3 runs 16 residues. Trimming removed 4 bases at V and 2 bases at J, with 16 bases between. Germline V lookup: CDR1 SGHRS, CDR2 YFSETQ. CDR3 coding DNA: TGCGCCAGCAGCGGGACGGCTGGGGGCCCCTACAATGAGCAGTTCTTC. Protein: CASSGTAGGPYNEQFF. The variable domain in full, with the rest retrieved from reference TRBV5-1 and TRBJ2-1, is KAGVTQTPRYLIKTRGQQVTLSCSPISGHRSVSWYQQTPGQGLQFLFEYFSETQRNKGNFPGRFSGRQFSNSRSEMNVSTLELGDSALYLCASSGTAGGPYNEQFFGPGTRLTVL.

The chain carries TRBV4-2 and TRBJ2-2; TRBD2 matches 14 bases. The germline CDR1 and CDR2 sequences are LGHNA and YNFKEQ. The CDR3 is made up of 18 amino acids. J gave up 1 base and V 4 bases, and 5 bases lay outside the gene matches. For the CDR3, the DNA is TGTGCCAGCAGCCTTATGACTAGCGGGGGGGGGAACACCGGGGAGCTGTTTTTT. Amino acids: CASSLMTSGGGNTGELFF.

The chain combines TRBV5-1 with TRBJ2-1; maybe TRBD2 (7 bases). The CDR3 contains 16 residues. CDR1 is SGHRS and CDR2 is YFSETQ in the germline V gene. V lost 3 bases to trimming and J lost 10 bases, with 23 bases between them. CDR3 in DNA: TGCGCCAGCAGCTACCTCGAGCGGGGTGGGACATCGGAGCAGTTCTTC. Residues: CASSYLERGGTSEQFF.

The chain recombines TRBV28 with TRBJ2-2; 7 bases are shared with TRBD1. V trimming: 5 bases; J trimming: 6 bases; junction bases outside the gene matches: 9. Germline V gene data show CDR1 as MDHEN and CDR2 as SYDVKM. The CDR3 covers 15 residues. CDR3: CASSRQGFRAGELFF. DNA for the CDR3: TGTGCCAGCAGTCGACAGGGATTCCGTGCCGGGGAGCTGTTTTTT. Supplemented by reference TRBV28 and TRBJ2-2, the full variable domain reads DVKVTQSSRYLVKRTGEKVFLECVQDMDHENMFWYRQDPGLGLRLIYFSYDVKMKEKGDIPEGYSVSREKKERFSLILESASTNQTSMYLCASSRQGFRAGELFFGEGSRLTVL.

This clone was counted only a few times. Its ends do not fully match the called genes, so a read error is possible. The chain joins TRBV10-3 to TRBJ1-5, with 9 bases fitting TRBD1. CDR1 and CDR2 from the germline V gene are ENHRY and SYGVKD. The CDR3 covers 12 residues. DNA for the CDR3: TGTGCCACTGCCGGGACAGGGATTCCTGAGAATTTT. This translates into CATAGTGIPENF.

This clone was picked up a small number of times. The CDR3 loop reads CASSLALAGGFYEQFF. As DNA, the CDR3 is TGTGCCAGCAGCTTAGCCCTAGCGGGGGGGTTTTATGAGCAGTTCTTC. The genes are TRBV7-9 and TRBJ2-1; the match to TRBD2 covers 12 bases. J gave up 8 bases and V 0 bases, and 5 bases lay outside the gene matches. Germline CDR1 is SEHNR and CDR2 is FQNEAQ (reference sequence). The CDR3 contains 16 residues.

The J gene is TRBJ2-5, the V gene TRBV2; a weak D match, TRBD2 (7 bases). TRBJ2-7 explains the end of the DNA better; the J call may be wrong. The V gene's germline CDR1 is SNHLY and CDR2 FYNNEI. The CDR3 totals 15 residues. DNA for the CDR3: TGTGCCAGCAGTAGAGAACAGGGACTAACCTACGAGCAGTACTTC. As protein: CASSREQGLTYEQYF.

V and J are TRBV6-1 and TRBJ1-2; no definite D call. Germline assignment: CDR1 MNHNS and CDR2 SASEGT. Trimming removed 2 bases at V and 4 bases at J, with 5 bases between. The CDR3 has 12 residues. The CDR3 DNA reads as TGTGCCAGCAGTGAACGGGTCTATGGCTACACCTTC. This codes for CASSERVYGYTF.

The V call is TRBV9, the J call TRBJ1-2; D ambiguous. The CDR3 has 13 residues. V was trimmed by 1 base and J by 3 bases, leaving 7 bases between them. CDR1 is SGDLS and CDR2 is YYNGEE in the germline V gene. CDR3 in amino acids: CASSVQEDYGYTF. In nucleotides, the CDR3 is TGTGCCAGCAGCGTACAGGAGGACTATGGCTACACCTTC. Drawing the rest from reference TRBV9 and TRBJ1-2, the complete variable domain is DSGVTQTPKHLITATGQRVTLRCSPRSGDLSVYWYQQSLDQGLQFLIQYYNGEERAKGNILERFSAQQFPDLHSELNLSSLELGDSALYFCASSVQEDYGYTFGSGTRLTVV.

The V gene is TRBV5-1, the J gene TRBJ2-7, with 11 nucleotides matching TRBD1. There are 14 residues in the CDR3. The junction had 4 bases not matched to a gene; V was cut back by 2 bases and J by 6 bases. CDR1 is SGHRS, CDR2 YFSETQ, per germline. The CDR3: CASSFLGTGGEQYF. In nucleotides, the CDR3 is TGCGCCAGCAGCTTTCTGGGGACAGGGGGCGAGCAGTACTTC.

This rearrangement joins TRBV10-3 to TRBJ1-2; no firm D call. Trimming stripped 3 bases from V and 4 bases from J, with 12 bases between. The CDR3 is 14 amino acids. The germline CDR1 and CDR2 sequences are ENHRY and SYGVKD. CDR3 protein: CAISESGGPYGYTF. The CDR3 DNA reads TGTGCCATCAGTGAAAGCGGCGGGCCCTATGGCTACACCTTC.

The V call is TRBV6-1, the J call TRBJ1-5, with D unclear. V was shortened by 2 bases and J by 0 bases, with 11 bases between the two germline ends. The length of the CDR3 is 16 residues. Germline V gives CDR1 MNHNS, CDR2 SASEGT. CDR3 residues: CASSERYGNSNQPQHF. The CDR3 DNA sequence: TGTGCCAGCAGTGAAAGATATGGCAATAGCAATCAGCCCCAGCATTTT.

This clone has just one count. This chain connects TRBV5-1 to TRBJ1-1; D not resolved. Germline V gene data show CDR1 as SGHRS and CDR2 as YFSETQ. There are 12 residues in the CDR3. Deletions cut 0 bases from V and 10 bases from J, with 10 bases between. The CDR3 DNA reads TGCGCCAGCAGCTTGGCCGGTAGTGGAGCTTTCTTT. Its translation: CASSLAGSGAFF.

This chain connects TRBV9 to TRBJ2-1; 7 bases are a match to TRBD2. This CDR3 has 15 residues. The germline V gene encodes CDR1 SGDLS and CDR2 YYNGEE. Trimming took 3 bases from V and 7 from J; bases not matched to a gene: 10. In DNA form, the CDR3 reads TGTGCCAGCAGCGCCCTATGGGGGGAGGGAAATGAGCAGTTCTTC. It translates to CASSALWGEGNEQFF.

V usage is TRBV7-2 and J usage is TRBJ2-3; TRBD2 is a possible D gene (5 bases). The V gene lost 5 bases and the J gene lost 4 bases, with 7 bases spanning the gap. The length of the CDR3 is 12 residues. CDR1 and CDR2 from the germline V gene are SGHTA and FQGNSA. The CDR3 DNA is TGTGCCAGCAGCCCCGGGGCAGATACGCAGTATTTT. As protein: CASSPGADTQYF.

This clone has more than one count but fewer than ten. The V call is TRBV7-9, the J call TRBJ2-7, with D perhaps TRBD2 (5 bases). Trimming pared 7 bases from V and 7 bases from J, leaving 11 bases between. Germline CDR1 SEHNR, CDR2 FQNEAQ (reference sequence). The CDR3 has 11 amino acids. CDR3 nucleotide sequence: TGTGCCAGCACCTACGGGAAGGAGCAGTACTTC. Translating it yields CASTYGKEQYF.

The rearrangement joins TRBV5-1 to TRBJ2-7, with 9 bases aligning to TRBD1. With V trimmed by 1 base and J by 7 bases, 6 bases remained unmatched. The CDR3 covers 14 residues. CDR1 and CDR2 from the germline V gene are SGHRS and YFSETQ. CDR3 residues: CASSLTQTGGEQYF. The CDR3 DNA reads TGCGCCAGCAGCTTGACGCAGACAGGGGGTGAGCAGTACTTC.

This chain links TRBV6-5 with TRBJ2-2; D is uncertain. The CDR3 totals 13 residues. The germline CDR1 and CDR2 sequences are MNHEY and SVGAGI. Trimming removed 2 bases from V and 6 bases from J, with 7 bases in between. In DNA, the CDR3 is TGTGCCAGCAGTTACGGTAGTGCCGGGGAGCTGTTTTTT. Translated, it gives CASSYGSAGELFF.

The J gene is TRBJ1-1, the V gene TRBV5-1; D unclear. Trimming pared 0 bases from V and 3 bases from J, leaving 12 bases between. The CDR3 consists of 15 residues. The germline V gene encodes CDR1 SGHRS and CDR2 YFSETQ. CDR3: CASSLDPGSYTEAFF. The CDR3 DNA sequence: TGCGCCAGCAGCTTGGATCCGGGATCGTACACTGAAGCTTTCTTT. The full variable domain, with the rest looked up from reference TRBV5-1 and TRBJ1-1, is KAGVTQTPRYLIKTRGQQVTLSCSPISGHRSVSWYQQTPGQGLQFLFEYFSETQRNKGNFPGRFSGRQFSNSRSEMNVSTLELGDSALYLCASSLDPGSYTEAFFGQGTRLTVV.

V is TRBV6-6 and J is TRBJ1-4; 7 bases are a match to TRBD1. In germline, CDR1 is MNHNY, CDR2 SVGAGI (reference sequence). Trimming at V came to 9 bases and at J to 5 bases, leaving 6 bases not matched to a gene. This CDR3 has 13 residues. The CDR3, as DNA: TGTGCCAGTACGGGACAGCTGAATGAAAAACTGTTTTTT. It encodes CASTGQLNEKLFF.

The J gene is TRBJ1-6, the V gene TRBV10-2, with a weak D call TRBD1 (5 bases). The V end was cut by 7 bases, the J end by 8 bases, with 9 bases between. CDR1 and CDR2 (germline): WSHSY, SAAADI. The CDR3 consists of 12 residues. CDR3 DNA sequence: TGCGCCAGCATGCCAGGGTATTCACCCCTCCACTTT. This gives the protein CASMPGYSPLHF.

V usage is TRBV6-5 and J usage is TRBJ2-1, with a possible D match to TRBD1 (5 bases). This CDR3 region has 15 residues. Germline V gene lookup returns CDR1 MNHEY and CDR2 SVGAGI. V was shortened by 2 bases and J by 0 bases, with 8 bases between the two germline ends. CDR3 loop: CASSYLDSSYNEQFF. The CDR3 coding sequence is TGTGCCAGCAGTTACCTTGACAGCTCCTACAATGAGCAGTTCTTC.

J is TRBJ1-6 and V is TRBV12-2; TRBD1, as called in the table, went unchecked against the DNA. TRBV12-2 is labeled a pseudogene. The CDR3 runs 13 residues. The CDR3: CASRATTDSPLHF. The CDR3, as DNA: TGTGCAAGTCGCGCCACGACAGATTCACCCCTCCACTTT.

The V gene is TRBV28, the J gene TRBJ1-6; 8 positions match TRBD1. Germline CDR1 MDHEN, CDR2 SYDVKM. CDR3 length: 14 amino acids. V was clipped by 8 bases and J by 6 bases; unmatched bases: 6. Here the CDR3 DNA reads TGTGCCAGCGGAGGACAGGGAGGTAATTCACCCCTCCACTTT. This sequence encodes CASGGQGGNSPLHF.

This rearrangement joins TRBV29-1 to TRBJ1-1, with D possibly matching TRBD1 (6 bases). Germline CDR1 and CDR2: SQVTM and ANQGSEA. This CDR3 has 14 residues. Deletions cut 6 bases from V and 2 bases from J, with 16 bases between. In DNA form, the CDR3 reads TGCAGCGTGGGGGAGACAGGCCCTAACACTGAAGCTTTCTTT. Encoded protein: CSVGETGPNTEAFF. The whole variable domain, filled in from reference TRBV29-1 and TRBJ1-1, reads SAVISQKPSRDICQRGTSLTIQCQVDSQVTMMFWYRQQPGQSLTLIATANQGSEATYESGFVIDKFPISRPNLTFSTLTVSNMSPEDSSIYLCSVGETGPNTEAFFGQGTRLTVV.

The CDR3 DNA reads as TGTGCCAGCTCACTACTCGACAGGAACACTGAAGCTTTCTTT. Its translation is CASSLLDRNTEAFF. The chain combines TRBV18 with TRBJ1-1, with a weak D call TRBD1 (5 bases). Germline-derived CDR1 and CDR2 are KGHSH and LQKENI. There are 14 residues in the CDR3. Trimming took 4 bases from V and 1 from J, leaving 10 bases between them.

The J gene is TRBJ2-3, the V gene TRBV7-3, with TRBD2 matching over 9 bases. Germline V gene sequence: CDR1 SGHTA, CDR2 FQGTGA. This CDR3 has 16 residues. The V gene end was trimmed by 2 bases and the J gene end by 6 bases; junction bases not matched to a gene: 9. The CDR3 region has the DNA TGTGCCAGCAGCTTACCTCTAGCGGGGCCAGGGGATACGCAGTATTTT. It encodes CASSLPLAGPGDTQYF.